The clone carrying this TCR beta chain turned up a few times. The data were taken from a study of T cells after yellow fever vaccination. TCRdb independently ran MiXCR on the 5' RACE reads; one entry per CDR3 protein. The sample records 300,000 or so distinct CDR3 sequences, approximately 8% being singletons. V was pared by 4 bases and J by 6 bases, with 17 bases of the junction left unmatched. The germline V gene encodes CDR1 MGHRA and CDR2 YSYEKL. The CDR3 totals 19 residues. The chain recombines TRBV4-1 with TRBJ1-4; TRBD1 aligns across 10 bases. This TCR was sampled from a man aged 18 to 30 who received the YFV17D yellow fever vaccine. The source material was PBMCs, sampled 35 to 50 days after the first yellow fever vaccination. CDR3 sequence: CASSPRPTGQGRFYEKLFF. In DNA form, the CDR3 reads TGCGCCAGCAGCCCCCGCCCCACGGGACAGGGGAGATTTTATGAAAAACTGTTTTTT.